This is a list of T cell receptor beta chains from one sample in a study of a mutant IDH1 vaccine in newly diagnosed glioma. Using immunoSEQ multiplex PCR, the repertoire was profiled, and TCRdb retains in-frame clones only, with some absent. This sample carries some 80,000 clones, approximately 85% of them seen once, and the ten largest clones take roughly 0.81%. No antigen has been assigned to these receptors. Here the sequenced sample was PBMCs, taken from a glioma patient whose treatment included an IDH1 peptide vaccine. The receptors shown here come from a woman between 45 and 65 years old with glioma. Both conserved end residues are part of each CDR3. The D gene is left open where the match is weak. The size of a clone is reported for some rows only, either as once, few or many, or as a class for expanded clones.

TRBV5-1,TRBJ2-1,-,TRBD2,CASSSLAGGPNEQFF,TGCGCCAGCAGCTCACTAGCGGGAGGGCCCAATGAGCAGTTCTTC
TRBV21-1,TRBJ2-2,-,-,CASSRGTGQNGELFF,TGTGCCAGCAGCAGGGGGACAGGGCAGAACGGGGAGCTGTTTTTT
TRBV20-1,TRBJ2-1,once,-,CSGWGNEQFF,TGCAGTGGGTGGGGAAATGAGCAGTTCTTC
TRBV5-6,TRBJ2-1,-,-,CASSPPGNPSYNEQFF,TGTGCCAGCAGCCCCCCGGGGAATCCTTCCTACAATGAGCAGTTCTTC
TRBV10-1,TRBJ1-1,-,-,CASSESSGMNTEAFF,TGCGCCAGCAGTGAGTCGTCAGGTATGAACACTGAAGCTTTCTTT
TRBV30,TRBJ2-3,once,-,CAWGRTPDTQYF,TGTGCCTGGGGAAGGACCCCGGATACGCAGTATTTT
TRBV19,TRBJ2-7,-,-,CASSDQTGPSYEQYF,TGTGCCAGTAGTGACCAGACGGGACCATCCTACGAGCAGTACTTC
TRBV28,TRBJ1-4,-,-,CASFTGPGREKLFF,TGTGCCAGCTTCACAGGCCCAGGGCGAGAAAAACTGTTTTTT
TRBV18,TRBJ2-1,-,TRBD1,CASSPDRGDEQFF,TGTGCCAGCTCGCCGGACAGGGGGGATGAGCAGTTCTTC
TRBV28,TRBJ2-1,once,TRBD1,CASSLPGGSYNEQFF,TGTGCCAGCAGTCTCCCAGGGGGTTCCTACAATGAGCAGTTCTTC
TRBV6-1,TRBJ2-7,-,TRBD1,CASRAGGSYEQYF,TGTGCCAGCAGGGCAGGGGGCTCCTACGAGCAGTACTTC
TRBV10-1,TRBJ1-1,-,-,CASSESALRNTEAFF,TGCGCCAGCAGTGAGTCGGCCCTGAGGAACACTGAAGCTTTCTTT
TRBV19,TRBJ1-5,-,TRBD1,CASSIRTGGNQPQHF,TGTGCCAGTAGTATCCGGACAGGGGGAAATCAGCCCCAGCATTTT
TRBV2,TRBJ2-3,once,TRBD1,CASSEQGAGTDTQYF,TGTGCCAGCAGTGAACAGGGGGCAGGCACAGATACGCAGTATTTT
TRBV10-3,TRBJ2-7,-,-,CAARREDYEQYF,TGTGCCGCCCGCAGGGAGGACTACGAGCAGTACTTC
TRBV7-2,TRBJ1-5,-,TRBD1,CASSLAGGRLPPQHF,TGTGCCAGCAGCTTAGCAGGGGGCAGGTTACCGCCCCAGCATTTT
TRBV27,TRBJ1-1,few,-,CASTDRNTEAFF,TGTGCCAGCACCGACCGGAACACTGAAGCTTTCTTT
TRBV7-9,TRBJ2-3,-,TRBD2,CASSLAGYTDTQYF,TGTGCCAGCAGCCTAGCGGGCTACACAGATACGCAGTATTTT
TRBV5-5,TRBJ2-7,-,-,CASSLLGTPSYEQYF,TGTGCCAGCAGCTTGCTTGGGACACCCTCCTACGAGCAGTACTTC
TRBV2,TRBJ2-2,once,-,CASRERDFKNTGELFF,TGTGCCAGCAGAGAACGGGACTTCAAGAACACCGGGGAGCTGTTTTTT
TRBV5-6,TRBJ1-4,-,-,CASSLRGKGTAYEKLFF,TGTGCCAGCAGCTTAAGAGGGAAAGGGACGGCTTATGAAAAACTGTTTTTT
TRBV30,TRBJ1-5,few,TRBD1,CAWSFGTVNQPQHF,TGTGCCTGGAGTTTCGGGACAGTCAATCAGCCCCAGCATTTT
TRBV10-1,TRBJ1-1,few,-,CASKEGGSNTEAFF,TGCGCCAGCAAGGAGGGGGGGAGCAACACTGAAGCTTTCTTT
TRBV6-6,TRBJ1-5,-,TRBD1,CASSSPGGEQPQHF,TGTGCCAGCAGCTCTCCAGGGGGCGAGCAGCCCCAGCATTTT
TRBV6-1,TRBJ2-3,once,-,CASSEGRVFTDTQYF,TGTGCCAGCAGTGAAGGCAGGGTTTTTACAGATACGCAGTATTTT
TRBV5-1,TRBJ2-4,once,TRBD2,CASSEASGRAVNIQYF,TGCGCCAGCAGCGAAGCTAGCGGGAGGGCCGTGAACATTCAGTACTTC
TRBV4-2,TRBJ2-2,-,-,CASSHGGELFF,TGTGCCAGCAGCCACGGCGGGGAGCTGTTTTTT
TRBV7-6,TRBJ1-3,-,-,CASSLNEAGNTIYF,TGTGCCAGCAGCTTAAACGAGGCTGGAAACACCATATATTTT
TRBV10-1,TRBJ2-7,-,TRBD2,CASSEGTSGRWSSYEQYF,TGCGCCAGCAGTGAGGGGACTAGCGGGAGGTGGAGTTCCTACGAGCAGTACTTC
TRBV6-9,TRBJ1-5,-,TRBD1,CASSDRVDQPQHF,TGTGCCAGCAGCGACAGGGTGGATCAGCCCCAGCATTTT
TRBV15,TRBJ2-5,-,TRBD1,CATSSYGTGEGETQYF,TGTGCCACCAGCAGCTACGGGACAGGGGAAGGGGAGACCCAGTACTTC
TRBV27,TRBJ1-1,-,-,CASLSPGRVTEAFF,TGTGCCAGCTTGTCCCCAGGGCGCGTGACTGAAGCTTTCTTT
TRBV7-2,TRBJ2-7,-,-,CASSAGLYYYEQYF,TGTGCCAGCAGCGCCGGACTATACTACTACGAGCAGTACTTC
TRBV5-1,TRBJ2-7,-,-,CASSTRGEQYF,TGCGCCAGCAGCACCAGGGGCGAGCAGTACTTC
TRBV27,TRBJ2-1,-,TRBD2,CASTVRWVAGGPSYNEQFF,TGTGCCAGCACCGTAAGGTGGGTAGCGGGAGGGCCCTCCTACAATGAGCAGTTCTTC
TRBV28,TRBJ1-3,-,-,CASSKQGTGNTIYF,TGTGCCAGCAGCAAACAGGGTACGGGAAACACCATATATTTT
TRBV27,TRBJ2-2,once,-,CASRPPGLDMGTGELFF,TGTGCCAGCAGGCCTCCGGGGCTAGATATGGGCACCGGGGAGCTGTTTTTT
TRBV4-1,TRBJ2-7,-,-,CASSLERARDYEQYF,TGCGCCAGCAGCCTTGAGCGGGCCCGTGATTACGAGCAGTACTTC
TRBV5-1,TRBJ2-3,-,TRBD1,CASSGQGADTQYF,TGCGCCAGCAGCGGACAGGGGGCAGATACGCAGTATTTT
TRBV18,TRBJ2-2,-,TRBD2,CASSPSGTDGELFF,TGTGCCAGCTCACCCAGCGGGACGGACGGGGAGCTGTTTTTT
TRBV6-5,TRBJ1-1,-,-,CASSYGPNRGNTEAFF,TGTGCCAGCAGTTACGGCCCTAATAGGGGGAACACTGAAGCTTTCTTT
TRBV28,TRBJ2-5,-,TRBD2,CASSTRTSGRARETQYF,TGTGCCAGCAGCACACGGACTAGCGGGAGGGCCCGAGAGACCCAGTACTTC
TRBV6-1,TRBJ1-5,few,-,CASSDGYSNQPQHF,TGTGCCAGCAGTGACGGATATAGCAATCAGCCCCAGCATTTT
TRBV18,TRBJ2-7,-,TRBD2,CASSPAASGSYEQYF,TGTGCCAGCTCACCCGCGGCTAGCGGGAGTTACGAGCAGTACTTC
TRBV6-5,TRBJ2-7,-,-,CASSRLGVAPREQYF,TGTGCCAGCTCAAGGTTGGGGGTCGCTCCGAGAGAGCAGTACTTC
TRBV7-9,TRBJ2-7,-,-,CASSPTQGDEQYF,TGTGCCAGCAGCCCTACACAGGGCGACGAGCAGTACTTC
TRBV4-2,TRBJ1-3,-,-,CASSQDREGAGNTIYF,TGTGCCAGCAGCCAAGATAGGGAAGGTGCTGGAAACACCATATATTTT
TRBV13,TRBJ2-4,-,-,CASSSGRAGKNIQYF,TGTGCCAGCAGCTCAGGGAGAGCAGGCAAAAACATTCAGTACTTC
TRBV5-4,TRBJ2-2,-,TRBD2,CASRKGPALAGDTGELFF,TGTGCCAGCAGAAAGGGACCGGCACTAGCGGGAGACACCGGGGAGCTGTTTTTT
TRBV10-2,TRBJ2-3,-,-,CASNSGGTDTQYF,TGCGCCAGCAACTCCGGGGGTACAGATACGCAGTATTTT
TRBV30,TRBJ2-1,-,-,CAWSVQAGEQFF,TGTGCCTGGAGTGTACAGGCGGGAGAGCAGTTCTTC
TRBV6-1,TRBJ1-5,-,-,CASSAGVYQPQHF,TGTGCCAGCAGTGCTGGGGTTTACCAGCCCCAGCATTTT
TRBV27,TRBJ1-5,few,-,CASSLGQLNQPQHF,TGTGCCAGCAGTTTAGGGCAGCTCAATCAGCCCCAGCATTTT
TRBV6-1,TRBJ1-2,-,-,CASSDAGPDGGYTF,TGTGCCAGCAGTGATGCGGGACCGGATGGTGGCTACACCTTC
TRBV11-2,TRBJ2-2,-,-,CASSLNRAYTGELFF,TGTGCCAGCAGCTTAAACAGGGCCTACACCGGGGAGCTGTTTTTT